This entry lists 9 T cell receptor beta chains sequenced from one sample in a study of T cell repertoires in cytomegalovirus infection. TCRdb analysed the reads with MiXCR anew, one entry per CDR3 protein. The sample comprises roughly 200,000 distinct CDR3 sequences, about 17% of which are singletons, and roughly a quarter rests with the top ten. The sample was CD8+ T cells from PBMCs. These receptors all stem from a human donor in good health (CMV status not recorded). Some clones in this sample may be carry-over from other donors' samples.

This clonotype showed up just a few times. The V and J genes are TRBV25-1 and TRBJ1-5; D is possibly TRBD1 (6 bases). V was cut by 3 bases and J by 11 bases, with 14 bases left in between. The CDR3 spans 13 residues. Germline loops: CDR1 MGHDK, CDR2 SYGVNS. The CDR3 reads CASSEEGRTAQHF. DNA of the CDR3: TGTGCCAGCAGTGAGGAGGGGAGGACAGCCCAGCATTTT.

This clonotype was seen more than once but under ten times. The chain carries TRBV7-2 and TRBJ1-5; no clear D. The CDR3 loop spans 15 amino acids. Germline assignment: CDR1 SGHTA and CDR2 FQGNSA. V was cut by 5 bases and J by 7 bases, with 18 bases left in between. DNA of the CDR3: TGTGCCAGCAGCCCCTTCGGCGGGGAGGGCCAGCCCCAGCATTTT. Protein: CASSPFGGEGQPQHF.

A few counts support this clonotype. The J gene is TRBJ2-3, the V gene TRBV20-1; possible D gene TRBD2, 5 bases. Germline CDR1 DFQATT, CDR2 SNEGSKA (reference sequence). The V end lost 6 bases, the J end lost 3 bases, and 22 bases lay between the germline ends. CDR3 length: 16 residues. Here the CDR3 DNA reads TGCAGTGCCTTGTCTAATGTTGGCGGGCGGACAGATACGCAGTATTTT. It yields the protein CSALSNVGGRTDTQYF.

Here the CDR3 reads CSARDRTSGAYNEQFF. In DNA, the CDR3 is TGCAGTGCTAGAGACCGTACTAGCGGGGCCTACAATGAGCAGTTCTTC. The chain uses TRBV20-1 and TRBJ2-1; 10 positions agree with TRBD2. Germline values: CDR1 DFQATT, CDR2 SNEGSKA (reference sequence). With 0 bases clipped from V and 2 bases from J, the junction kept 4 bases outside the gene matches. The CDR3 has 16 residues.

The chain carries TRBV27 and TRBJ1-4, with D hard to call. The V end lost 8 bases, the J end lost 7 bases, and 17 bases lay between the germline ends. Germline V lookup: CDR1 MNHEY, CDR2 SMNVEV (reference sequence). CDR3 length: 14 amino acids. CDR3 amino acids: CASGEGFQGEKLFF. For the CDR3, the DNA is TGTGCCAGCGGAGAAGGGTTCCAAGGTGAAAAACTGTTTTTT.

This clonotype has more than one count but fewer than ten. This chain joins TRBV27 and TRBJ2-7, with D maybe TRBD2 (6 bases). V was trimmed by 4 bases and J by 2 bases, leaving 15 bases between them. From germline, CDR1 is MNHEY and CDR2 SMNVEV (reference sequence). The CDR3 has 15 amino acids. The CDR3 region is CASSSTVAAPYEQYF. The CDR3 nucleotides read TGTGCCAGCAGTTCCACCGTAGCGGCCCCCTACGAGCAGTACTTC.

The table lists this clonotype with many counts. V gene TRBV7-8 combines with J gene TRBJ1-2; 11 bases fit TRBD1. Germline CDR1 reads SGHVS; CDR2 reads FQNEAQ. CDR3 length: 17 amino acids. V shed 4 bases and J 3 bases; nucleotides not matched to a gene: 10. CDR3 amino acids: CASSSPRDRGMDYGYTF. For the CDR3, the DNA is TGTGCCAGCAGCTCGCCGAGGGACAGGGGGATGGACTATGGCTACACCTTC. Looking up the rest from reference TRBV7-8 and TRBJ1-2 gives the full variable domain: GAGVSQSPRYKVAKRGQDVALRCDPISGHVSLFWYQQALGQGPEFLTYFQNEAQLDKSGLPSDRFFAERPEGSVSTLKIQRTQQEDSAVYLCASSSPRDRGMDYGYTFGSGTRLTVV.

In this sample, this clonotype turned up a few times. The chain links TRBV29-1 to TRBJ1-2; TRBD1 might be the D (5 bases). The germline V and J ends were trimmed by 1 base and 5 bases, with 11 bases remaining between them. This CDR3 is 13 amino acids long. CDR1 SQVTM and CDR2 ANQGSEA come from the germline V gene. The CDR3 bases are TGCAGCGTTGAAGGGGGCGTAAGGTATGGCTACACCTTC. Translation: CSVEGGVRYGYTF. The whole variable domain, filled in from reference TRBV29-1 and TRBJ1-2, reads SAVISQKPSRDICQRGTSLTIQCQVDSQVTMMFWYRQQPGQSLTLIATANQGSEATYESGFVIDKFPISRPNLTFSTLTVSNMSPEDSSIYLCSVEGGVRYGYTFGSGTRLTVV.

This clonotype was observed a few times. The chain joins TRBV12-3 or TRBV12-4 to TRBJ1-1; TRBD1 agrees at 8 bases. With V trimmed by 1 base and J by 3 bases, 1 base remained unmatched. This CDR3 contains 14 residues. CDR3 sequence: CASSLGTGYTEAFF. The DNA of the CDR3 is TGTGCCAGCAGTTTAGGGACAGGGTACACTGAAGCTTTCTTT.